These 31 T cell receptor beta chains came from one sample sequenced in a study of radiation and T cells in renal cell carcinoma (dated by TCRdb to about 2020). The time point label here, explained by the study, means: blood 2 weeks post-SBRT. The treatment or condition tag for this specimen amounts to: 15 Gy SBRT to primary tumor, nephrectomy 4 weeks later. Library creation used the immunoSEQ multiplex PCR assay. TCRdb took over this immuneACCESS table, retaining in-frame rearrangements with V and J assigned. Such tables are incomplete; in checked studies, under half of the missing clones stem from an unresolved V gene, and the remainder is unexplained. A total of tens of thousands of clones appear in this sample, 65% to 90% of them only once. The top ten clonotypes cover 22% of the sample. The sequencing used blood, collected from a patient whose treatment included radiotherapy and nephrectomy. The receptors were gathered from a woman in her forties or fifties with renal cell carcinoma.

A few counts support this clone. This chain uses TRBV11-2 with TRBJ1-1; D remains ambiguous. This CDR3 contains 14 residues. The germline V and J ends were trimmed by 0 bases and 12 bases, with 17 bases remaining between them. From germline, CDR1 is SGHAT and CDR2 FQNNGV. CDR3 sequence: CASSLDLGSGLTFF. The CDR3 DNA reads TGTGCCAGCAGCTTAGATTTAGGCTCGGGGTTAACTTTCTTT.

V is TRBV6-5 and J is TRBJ2-7; no clear D gene. The germline V and J ends were trimmed by 5 bases and 0 bases, with 14 bases remaining between them. This CDR3 is 15 amino acids long. CDR1 is MNHEY and CDR2 is SVGAGI in the germline V gene. The CDR3: CASSPRPISSYEQYF. The DNA of the CDR3 is TGTGCCAGCAGTCCGCGCCCTATCAGCTCCTACGAGCAGTACTTC.

CDR3 loop: CASSSNGNTIYF. CDR3 coding DNA: TGTGCCAGCAGTTCCAATGGAAACACCATATATTTT. The rearrangement joins TRBV28 to TRBJ1-3; unclear D gene. CDR3 length: 12 residues. Germline V lookup: CDR1 MDHEN, CDR2 SYDVKM. V gave up 4 bases and J gave up 3 bases, with 4 bases separating them.

The chain joins TRBV30 to TRBJ1-2; D is undetermined. Germline V gene sequence: CDR1 GTSNPN, CDR2 SVGIG (reference sequence). The CDR3 loop spans 12 amino acids. V was shortened by 2 bases and J by 4 bases, with 8 bases between the two germline ends. CDR3 DNA sequence: TGTGCCTGGAGTACCACTCGCTATGGCTACACCTTC. It is translated as CAWSTTRYGYTF. The variable domain in full, with the rest retrieved from reference TRBV30 and TRBJ1-2, is SQTIHQWPATLVQPVGSPLSLECTVEGTSNPNLYWYRQAAGRGLQLLFYSVGIGQISSEVPQNLSASRPQDRQFILSSKKLLLSDSGFYLCAWSTTRYGYTFGSGTRLTVV.

The chain couples TRBV5-1 to TRBJ2-7, with D perhaps matching TRBD1 (5 bases). CDR1 and CDR2 (germline): SGHRS, YFSETQ. V gave up 0 bases and J gave up 2 bases, with 9 bases separating them. The length of the CDR3 is 14 residues. The DNA for the CDR3 is TGCGCCAGCAGCTTGGTAACAGGACCCTACGAGCAGTACTTC. Translating it yields CASSLVTGPYEQYF.

The chain combines TRBV5-4 with TRBJ2-1; 8 nucleotides agree with TRBD1. Germline-derived CDR1 and CDR2 are SGHNT and YYREEE (reference sequence). V shed 4 bases, J shed 6 bases, and the junction held 3 bases outside the gene matches. This CDR3 is 13 amino acids long. CDR3 sequence reads: CASSLDRANEQFF. CDR3 nucleotides: TGTGCCAGCAGCCTGGACAGGGCCAATGAGCAGTTCTTC.

The genes are TRBV6-6 and TRBJ2-3, with a tentative D call TRBD1 (6 bases). Germline CDR1 is MNHNY and CDR2 is SVGAGI (reference sequence). The V end was cut by 2 bases, the J end by 3 bases, with 9 bases between. This CDR3 is built from 14 residues. The CDR3 DNA is TGTGCCAGCAGTTACCCTGGACAGACAGATACGCAGTATTTT. Translating gives CASSYPGQTDTQYF.

The chain joins TRBV28 to TRBJ2-3, with TRBD1 identical over 7 bases. The CDR3 sequence is 15 residues long. CDR1 is MDHEN and CDR2 is SYDVKM in the germline V gene. V lost 6 bases to trimming and J lost 1 base; unmatched junction nucleotides: 7. This CDR3 reads CASSRSGTGTDTQYF. The CDR3 DNA reads as TGTGCCAGCAGCCGATCCGGGACAGGCACAGATACGCAGTATTTT.

Only a few counts were recorded for this clone. The chain carries TRBV6-1 and TRBJ1-4, with 8 bases fitting TRBD1. From germline, CDR1 is MNHNS and CDR2 SASEGT. The trim removed 4 bases at V and 5 bases at J, leaving 3 bases unmatched. CDR3 length: 14 residues. CDR3: CASSARQGNEKLFF. CDR3 in DNA: TGTGCCAGCAGTGCAAGACAGGGGAATGAAAAACTGTTTTTT.

This sequence joins TRBV5-1 and TRBJ1-3; TRBD1 aligns across 7 bases. The CDR3 has 14 residues. Germline trimming cut 3 bases from V and 4 bases from J; bases unmatched to any gene: 4. CDR1 SGHRS and CDR2 YFSETQ come from the germline V gene. For the CDR3, the DNA is TGCGCCAGCAGCTCTACAGGGGAAGGAAACACCATATATTTT. Translation gives CASSSTGEGNTIYF.

CDR3 bases: TGTGCCAGCAGCTTTGGGGGGACAGCCGGAACTAGTGGCTACACCTTC. It yields the protein CASSFGGTAGTSGYTF. This chain joins TRBV7-9 and TRBJ1-2, with TRBD1 matching 7 bases. This CDR3 has 16 amino acids. Germline V lookup: CDR1 SEHNR, CDR2 FQNEAQ (reference sequence). Trimming cost V 3 bases and J 7 bases; bases outside gene matches: 14.

This chain uses TRBV10-1 with TRBJ2-5, with 9 bases identical to TRBD1. With the DNA end fitting TRBJ2-7 better, the J assignment may be wrong. The CDR3 spans 13 residues. Germline CDR1 and CDR2: WNHNN and SYGVQD (reference sequence). CDR3 sequence (DNA): TGCGCCAGCAGTAAGGACAGGGGTGGCGAGCAGTACTTC. This translates into CASSKDRGGEQYF.

The chain joins TRBV4-2 to TRBJ2-4, with 8 positions matching TRBD1. Germline CDR1 and CDR2: LGHNA and YNFKEQ. Trimming cost V 1 base and J 9 bases; bases outside gene matches: 5. The CDR3 length is 14 residues. DNA of the CDR3: TGTGCCAGCAGCCAAGGGCAGGGGGCTAGCATTCAGTACTTC. Protein: CASSQGQGASIQYF.

V is TRBV7-2 and J is TRBJ2-5; 7 bases are shared with TRBD1. CDR3 length: 14 residues. V lost 3 bases, J lost 5 bases, and 6 bases stayed unmatched. The germline V gene has CDR1 SGHTA and CDR2 FQGNSA. The CDR3 DNA reads as TGTGCCAGCAGCTTTGGGCAGGGGGAGGAGACCCAGTACTTC. It is translated as CASSFGQGEETQYF.

This clone is a singleton in its sample. The genes are TRBV28 and TRBJ2-7, with no clear D. V was cut by 1 base and J by 1 base, with 11 bases left in between. Germline V gene sequence: CDR1 MDHEN, CDR2 SYDVKM. The CDR3 has 15 residues. The CDR3 DNA sequence: TGTGCCAGCAGTTTATCCCCGGGCACGTCCTACGAGCAGTACTTC. Translating gives CASSLSPGTSYEQYF.

The chain combines TRBV6-1 with TRBJ1-6, with D hard to call. V gave up 5 bases and J gave up 14 bases, with 10 bases separating them. Per germline, CDR1 MNHNS and CDR2 SASEGT. The CDR3 extends over 11 amino acids. CDR3 in DNA: TGTGCCAGCAGTTTCAACGGCGCCCTCCACTTT. Translating it yields CASSFNGALHF.

The genes are TRBV14 and TRBJ2-1; 8 bases agree with TRBD2. The CDR3 covers 14 residues. Germline-derived CDR1 and CDR2 are SGHDN and FVKESK. V gave up 3 bases and J gave up 7 bases; unmatched junction bases: 5. CDR3 sequence: CASSHRGGGNEQFF. CDR3 bases: TGTGCCAGCAGCCATCGGGGGGGCGGGAATGAGCAGTTCTTC. The full variable domain, completed using reference TRBV14 and TRBJ2-1, is EAGVTQFPSHSVIEKGQTVTLRCDPISGHDNLYWYRRVMGKEIKFLLHFVKESKQDESGMPNNRFLAERTGGTYSTLKVQPAELEDSGVYFCASSHRGGGNEQFFGPGTRLTVL.

This clone occurred a few times. The V gene is TRBV15, the J gene TRBJ2-1, with D unclear. The CDR3 loop spans 15 amino acids. Trimming shortened V by 0 bases and J by 2 bases, and 8 bases separated the two germline ends. Germline CDR1 and CDR2: LNHNV and YYDKDF (reference sequence). As DNA, the CDR3 is TGTGCCACCAGCAGAGATCCTAGTCCCTACAATGAGCAGTTCTTC. Its translation is CATSRDPSPYNEQFF.

The V gene is TRBV4-1, the J gene TRBJ2-1; D remains unclear. Trimming pared 1 base from V and 4 bases from J, leaving 11 bases between. Germline assignment: CDR1 MGHRA and CDR2 YSYEKL. The CDR3 is 15 residues long. The chain's CDR3 is CASSQVSGPYNEQFF. In nucleotides, the CDR3 is TGCGCCAGCAGCCAAGTTTCAGGCCCGTACAATGAGCAGTTCTTC.

The chain links TRBV7-9 to TRBJ1-2; maybe TRBD1 (5 bases). The CDR3 is made up of 15 amino acids. V was clipped by 3 bases and J by 6 bases, with 17 bases between them. The V gene's germline CDR1 is SEHNR and CDR2 FQNEAQ (reference sequence). The CDR3 loop reads CASSFSRGEGDGYTF. In DNA, the CDR3 is TGTGCCAGCAGCTTCTCAAGAGGGGAGGGCGATGGCTACACCTTC.

The chain carries TRBV29-1 and TRBJ2-7; maybe TRBD1 (6 bases). Germline V lookup: CDR1 SQVTM, CDR2 ANQGSEA. Between the trimmed V and J ends, which lost 6 bases and 3 bases, there was a span of 18 bases. The CDR3 runs 14 residues. The DNA of the CDR3 is TGCAGCGTGAGACCGGGACAAGTACGCTACGAGCAGTACTTC. Translation gives CSVRPGQVRYEQYF.

The rearrangement uses TRBV9 and TRBJ2-6; no clear D. Germline V CDR1 and CDR2: SGDLS, YYNGEE. The CDR3 spans 17 residues. The V and J ends lost 0 bases and 0 bases respectively, with 10 bases between them. CDR3 amino acids: CASSVVPVSSGANVLTF. DNA of the CDR3: TGTGCCAGCAGCGTAGTCCCCGTTTCCTCTGGGGCCAACGTCCTGACTTTC.

This chain joins TRBV5-4 and TRBJ2-2, with 10 bases lining up with TRBD2. In germline, CDR1 is SGHNT, CDR2 YYREEE (reference sequence). The CDR3 is 15 residues long. Trimming cost V 4 bases and J 6 bases; bases outside gene matches: 6. CDR3 residues: CASSTLAGAPGELFF. CDR3 in DNA: TGTGCCAGCAGCACGCTAGCGGGGGCCCCCGGGGAGCTGTTTTTT.

This sequence joins TRBV25-1 and TRBJ2-1, with a weak D call TRBD2 (6 bases). Trimming removed 2 bases at V and 8 bases at J, with 16 bases between. Germline V lookup: CDR1 MGHDK, CDR2 SYGVNS. This CDR3 comprises 15 residues. The CDR3 protein is CASSEAGRTADEQFF. CDR3 DNA sequence: TGTGCCAGCAGTGAAGCGGGGAGGACGGCCGATGAGCAGTTCTTC.

The count of this clone is one. The chain is built from TRBV6-1 and TRBJ2-7; D uncertain. Per the germline V gene, CDR1 is MNHNS and CDR2 is SASEGT. V lost 0 bases and J lost 3, with 9 bases in between. The CDR3 runs 14 residues. The CDR3 DNA is TGTGCCAGCAGTGAAGCGACCGCAGGCTACGAGCAGTACTTC. As protein: CASSEATAGYEQYF.

The rearrangement joins TRBV2 to TRBJ1-2; possibly TRBD1 for D (6 bases). CDR3 length: 15 residues. V lost 4 bases and J lost 8, with 20 bases in between. Germline loops: CDR1 SNHLY, CDR2 FYNNEI. CDR3 region: CASSGAGGGYRGYTF. For the CDR3, the DNA is TGTGCCAGCAGTGGGGCCGGAGGGGGATATAGGGGCTACACCTTC.

The chain carries TRBV13 and TRBJ1-1; D is undetermined. The CDR3 runs to 15 residues. Germline V CDR1 and CDR2: PRHDT, FYEKMQ (reference sequence). V lost 4 bases and J lost 0, with 12 bases in between. The CDR3 coding sequence is TGTGCCAGCAGCTCGGACCGACGCATGAACACTGAAGCTTTCTTT. Translated, it gives CASSSDRRMNTEAFF.

The V call is TRBV4-1, the J call TRBJ1-1; possible D gene TRBD1, 5 bases. The V gene's germline CDR1 is MGHRA and CDR2 YSYEKL. The CDR3 sequence is 17 residues long. Trimming left V 1 base short and J 4 bases short, with 19 bases between. The CDR3, as DNA: TGCGCCAGCAGCCAAGTCCTCCTCGGTCACCAGGGCACTGAAGCTTTCTTT. This codes for CASSQVLLGHQGTEAFF.

V is TRBV6-6 and J is TRBJ1-5; 9 positions agree with TRBD1. Trimming took 6 bases from V and 6 from J; bases not matched to a gene: 9. The CDR3 has 15 amino acids. The germline gives CDR1 MNHNY, CDR2 SVGAGI (reference sequence). The CDR3 here is CASSQGQGEGQPQHF. CDR3 in DNA: TGTGCCAGCAGCCAGGGACAGGGTGAGGGTCAGCCCCAGCATTTT.

The chain carries TRBV28 and TRBJ2-5; D unclear. V lost 10 bases and J lost 3, with 9 bases in between. The length of the CDR3 is 11 residues. Germline-derived CDR1 and CDR2 are MDHEN and SYDVKM. This CDR3 reads CAIGQEETQYF. CDR3 in DNA: TGTGCCATCGGGCAGGAAGAGACCCAGTACTTC.

The V call is TRBV28, the J call TRBJ2-3, with D possibly matching TRBD2 (5 bases). Germline V lookup: CDR1 MDHEN, CDR2 SYDVKM. The CDR3 is 14 amino acids. Trimming stripped 6 bases from V and 8 bases from J, with 18 bases between. CDR3 loop: CASSLPQTSGTQYF. The CDR3 DNA reads TGTGCCAGCAGCCTCCCCCAAACTAGTGGTACGCAGTATTTT.